This TCR beta chain comes out of a study of T cells after yellow fever vaccination. Findings and limits, study-wide: A minor fraction of clonotypes spanned both CD4 and CD8 compartments.

TCRdb re-called the 5' RACE reads with MiXCR, one entry per CDR3 protein. Here the sample spans approximately 250,000 distinct CDR3 sequences, over 3% being singletons. This clonotype was found many times. Antigen unknown. The sequencing here drew on PBMCs, taken 15 days after the yellow fever booster vaccination. The clonotype was recovered from a man aged 18 to 29 who received the YFV17D yellow fever vaccine.

For the CDR3, the DNA is TGTGCCAGCACCCTCGATAGAGCAGATACGCAGTATTTT. Protein: CASTLDRADTQYF. The V and J genes are TRBV13 and TRBJ2-3; D remains ambiguous. CDR3 length equals 13 residues. The germline V and J ends were trimmed by 7 bases and 4 bases, with 12 bases remaining between them. Germline-derived CDR1 and CDR2 are PRHDT and FYEKMQ (reference sequence).